What follows are 20 T cell receptor beta chains derived from one specimen sequenced in a study of T cell responses to AZD1222 COVID-19 vaccine. TCRdb keeps only in-frame clones here, not all; method: immunoSEQ multiplex PCR. The data show about 140,000 clones, approximately 85% seen once. The material was peripheral blood, obtained 28 days after the second dose of the MenACWY control vaccine. The receptor source for this set is an adult who received the MenACWY meningococcal vaccine as a control.

This clone was picked up a small number of times. The chain uses TRBV12-5 and TRBJ1-2; D is perhaps TRBD1 (5 bases). CDR3 size: 15 residues. Germline lookup yields CDR1 LGHNT and CDR2 FRNRAP. Trimming cost V 2 bases and J 4 bases, with 14 bases left between them. The CDR3 coding sequence is TGTGCTAGTGGTTTGAAGGGCCGGGGCAGCTATGGCTACACCTTC. This translates into CASGLKGRGSYGYTF. Supplemented by reference TRBV12-5 and TRBJ1-2, the full variable domain reads DARVTQTPRHKVTEMGQEVTMRCQPILGHNTVFWYRQTMMQGLELLAYFRNRAPLDDSGMPKDRFSAEMPDATLATLKIQPSEPRDSAVYFCASGLKGRGSYGYTFGSGTRLTVV.

J is TRBJ1-4 and V is TRBV7-8; D not resolved. V lost 1 base and J lost 8, with 14 bases in between. This CDR3 has 15 residues. Germline values: CDR1 SGHVS, CDR2 FQNEAQ. CDR3 in DNA: TGTGCCAGCAGCTTAGAGGCCCCAGCTACGGAAAAACTGTTTTTT. Translating it yields CASSLEAPATEKLFF.

This clone was observed once. The chain carries TRBV12-3 or TRBV12-4 and TRBJ1-2; TRBD1 is a possible D gene (6 bases). The V end lost 3 bases, the J end lost 13 bases, and 18 bases lay between the germline ends. The CDR3 runs to 13 residues. This CDR3 is CASSLGSPGAATF. CDR3 nucleotide sequence: TGTGCCAGCAGTTTGGGGTCCCCAGGGGCGGCCACCTTC.

The chain carries TRBV7-3 and TRBJ2-1; 12 nucleotides line up with TRBD2. CDR1 and CDR2 from the germline V gene are SGHTA and FQGTGA. J gave up 0 bases and V 3 bases, and 12 bases lay outside the gene matches. This CDR3 is 20 amino acids long. CDR3 residues: CASSFRPRTSGASSYNEQFF. The CDR3 nucleotides read TGTGCCAGCAGCTTTCGACCTCGGACTAGCGGGGCAAGCTCCTACAATGAGCAGTTCTTC.

The table lists this clone with a count of one. The rearrangement uses TRBV9 and TRBJ2-3; D is unclear. Trimming stripped 0 bases from V and 4 bases from J, with 9 bases between. This CDR3 has 14 amino acids. Germline V lookup: CDR1 SGDLS, CDR2 YYNGEE. The CDR3 DNA is TGTGCCAGCAGCGTAGCTTCTAGGGCAGATACGCAGTATTTT. It encodes CASSVASRADTQYF.

The rearrangement joins TRBV19 to TRBJ2-7; 7 positions agree with TRBD1. From germline, CDR1 is LNHDA and CDR2 SQIVND (reference sequence). CDR3 length equals 15 residues. V was clipped by 3 bases and J by 0 bases; unmatched bases: 5. The CDR3, as DNA: TGTGCCAGTAGTATGGGACAGTACAGCTCCTACGAGCAGTACTTC. Its translation: CASSMGQYSSYEQYF.

The chain links TRBV19 to TRBJ1-2; no clear D gene. CDR1 and CDR2 from the germline V gene are LNHDA and SQIVND (reference sequence). The CDR3 has 13 amino acids. V gave up 5 bases and J gave up 8 bases, with 15 bases separating them. The CDR3 nucleotides read TGTGCCAGTAGTTCGGGCAAGCTGGGAGGCTACACCTTC. It yields the protein CASSSGKLGGYTF. Complete variable domain (other parts from reference TRBV19 and TRBJ1-2): DGGITQSPKYLFRKEGQNVTLSCEQNLNHDAMYWYRQDPGQGLRLIYYSQIVNDFQKGDIAEGYSVSREKKESFPLTVTSAQKNPTAFYLCASSSGKLGGYTFGSGTRLTVV.

This chain uses TRBV7-2 with TRBJ1-5, with a tentative D call TRBD1 (5 bases). Germline CDR1 is SGHTA and CDR2 is FQGNSA. V was clipped by 2 bases and J by 6 bases, with 14 bases between them. CDR3 length: 15 amino acids. CDR3 in amino acids: CASSLFSGTGQPQHF. CDR3 nucleotides: TGTGCCAGCAGCTTATTTTCGGGAACAGGTCAGCCCCAGCATTTT.

The CDR3 DNA reads TGTGCCACCAGTGAATCCTCCAGGGGGCGCGGCTACACCTTC. It codes for CATSESSRGRGYTF. The chain combines TRBV24-1 with TRBJ1-2; TRBD1 matches 8 bases. Germline trimming cut 4 bases from V and 8 bases from J; bases unmatched to any gene: 8. From germline, CDR1 is KGHDR and CDR2 SFDVKD. The CDR3 has 14 amino acids.

Note on this clone: At one end, the junction sequence differs from germline, possibly due to a read error. The V gene is TRBV28, the J gene TRBJ1-1; 9 bases fit TRBD1. The CDR3 contains 14 residues. The V gene's germline CDR1 is MDHEN and CDR2 SYDVKM. CDR3 DNA: TGTGCCAGCAGTCCTCAGCCGGGACAGGGTTTGTTACTCTTT. Its protein is CASSPQPGQGLLLF.

The chain is built from TRBV28 and TRBJ2-5; D gene unclear. The germline V gene has CDR1 MDHEN and CDR2 SYDVKM. CDR3 length: 13 residues. V was clipped by 4 bases and J by 5 bases, with 11 bases between them. The CDR3 reads CASSSPALETQYF. As DNA, the CDR3 is TGTGCCAGCAGTTCGCCCGCGTTGGAGACCCAGTACTTC.

The chain has TRBV28 and TRBJ2-6; D not resolved. In germline, CDR1 is MDHEN, CDR2 SYDVKM. V was clipped by 5 bases and J by 0 bases, with 11 bases between them. This CDR3 contains 16 residues. The DNA for the CDR3 is TGTGCCAGCAGTGTGACACCGAGCTCTGGGGCCAACGTCCTGACTTTC. Encoded protein: CASSVTPSSGANVLTF.

V gene TRBV11-3 combines with J gene TRBJ2-1; maybe TRBD2 (5 bases). Germline V CDR1 and CDR2: SGHNT, YENEEA. V lost 2 bases and J 7 bases, leaving 12 bases between the germline ends. The CDR3 contains 14 residues. CDR3 in amino acids: CASSLNGVDNEQFF. CDR3 in DNA: TGTGCCAGCAGCTTAAACGGGGTGGATAATGAGCAGTTCTTC. Combining the CDR3 with reference TRBV11-3 and TRBJ2-1 gives the whole variable domain EAGVVQSPRYKIIEKKQPVAFWCNPISGHNTLYWYLQNLGQGPELLIRYENEEAVDDSQLPKDRFSAERLKGVDSTLKIQPAELGDSAVYLCASSLNGVDNEQFFGPGTRLTVL.

The chain combines TRBV28 with TRBJ1-5; D ambiguous. In germline, CDR1 is MDHEN, CDR2 SYDVKM. The CDR3 length is 13 residues. The chain's CDR3 is CADSSVQDQPQHF. The CDR3 region has the DNA TGTGCAGATTCTTCTGTGCAGGATCAGCCCCAGCATTTT.

The chain's CDR3 is CASGRDATNEKLFF. The CDR3 nucleotides are TGTGCCAGCGGAAGAGATGCAACTAATGAAAAACTGTTTTTT. The V call is TRBV6-5, the J call TRBJ1-4, with no clear D. V gave up 8 bases and J gave up 0 bases, with 10 bases separating them. The CDR3 sequence is 14 residues long. Germline-derived CDR1 and CDR2 are MNHEY and SVGAGI.

The rearrangement links TRBV11-1 to TRBJ2-5, with 8 bases fitting TRBD2. CDR1 and CDR2 from the germline V gene are SGHAT and FQDESV (reference sequence). The CDR3 extends over 15 amino acids. J gave up 0 bases and V 10 bases, and 10 bases lay outside the gene matches. The CDR3 here is CATPGRLANQETQYF. CDR3 sequence (DNA): TGTGCCACCCCCGGCCGACTAGCGAACCAAGAGACCCAGTACTTC.

The chain joins TRBV9 to TRBJ2-1; 7 positions agree with TRBD2. The CDR3 consists of 15 residues. V lost 3 bases, J lost 4 bases, and 7 bases stayed unmatched. Per germline, CDR1 SGDLS and CDR2 YYNGEE. The CDR3 is CASSALTSSYNEQFF. The CDR3, as DNA: TGTGCCAGCAGCGCCTTGACTAGCAGTTACAATGAGCAGTTCTTC.

The V gene is TRBV9, the J gene TRBJ1-1, with D perhaps TRBD1 (5 bases). The V end was cut by 0 bases, the J end by 0 bases, with 9 bases between. Germline V lookup: CDR1 SGDLS, CDR2 YYNGEE. This CDR3 spans 15 amino acids. CDR3 protein: CASSVAWGMNTEAFF. The CDR3 region has the DNA TGTGCCAGCAGCGTAGCTTGGGGGATGAACACTGAAGCTTTCTTT.

The genes are TRBV18 and TRBJ1-4; D perhaps matches TRBD1 (6 bases). Trimming cost V 8 bases and J 8 bases, with 21 bases left between them. The CDR3 totals 15 residues. Germline V lookup: CDR1 KGHSH, CDR2 LQKENI. CDR3 nucleotide sequence: TGTGCCAGCCACCCTACCACAGGGTCGAAGGAAAAACTGTTTTTT. Its translation is CASHPTTGSKEKLFF.

This clone has just a few counts. V and J are TRBV19 and TRBJ1-2; D is ambiguous. The CDR3 extends over 13 amino acids. Between the trimmed V and J ends, which lost 7 bases and 4 bases, there was a span of 13 bases. Germline CDR1 reads LNHDA; CDR2 reads SQIVND (reference sequence). As DNA, the CDR3 is TGTGCCAGTAACGAGGGATCTCGCTATGGCTACACCTTC. Amino acids: CASNEGSRYGYTF.